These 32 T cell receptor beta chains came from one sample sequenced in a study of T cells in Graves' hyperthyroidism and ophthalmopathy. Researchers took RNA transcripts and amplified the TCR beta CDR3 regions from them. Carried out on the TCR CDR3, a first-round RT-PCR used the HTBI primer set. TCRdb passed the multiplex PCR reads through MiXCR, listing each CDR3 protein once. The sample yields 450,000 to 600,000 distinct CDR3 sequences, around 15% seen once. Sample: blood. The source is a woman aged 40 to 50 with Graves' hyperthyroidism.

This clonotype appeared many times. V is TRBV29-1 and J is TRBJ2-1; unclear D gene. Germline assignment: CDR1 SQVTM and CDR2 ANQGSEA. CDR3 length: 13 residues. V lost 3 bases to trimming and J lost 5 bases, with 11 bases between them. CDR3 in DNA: TGCAGCGTTGATCGACCCCTCGACAATGAGCAGTTCTTC. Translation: CSVDRPLDNEQFF.

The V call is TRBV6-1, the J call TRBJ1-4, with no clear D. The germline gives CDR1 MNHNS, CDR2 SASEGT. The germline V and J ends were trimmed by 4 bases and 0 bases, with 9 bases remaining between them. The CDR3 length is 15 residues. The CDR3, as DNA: TGTGCCAGCAGTGCCCACAGAGCAACTAATGAAAAACTGTTTTTT. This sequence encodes CASSAHRATNEKLFF.

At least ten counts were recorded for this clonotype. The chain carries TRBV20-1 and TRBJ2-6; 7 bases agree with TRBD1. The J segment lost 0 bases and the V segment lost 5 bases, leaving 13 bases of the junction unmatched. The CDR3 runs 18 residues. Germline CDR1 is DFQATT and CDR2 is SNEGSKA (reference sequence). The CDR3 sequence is CSAPHRDRSHSGANVLTF. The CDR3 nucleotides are TGCAGTGCTCCGCACCGGGACAGAAGTCACTCTGGGGCCAACGTCCTGACTTTC.

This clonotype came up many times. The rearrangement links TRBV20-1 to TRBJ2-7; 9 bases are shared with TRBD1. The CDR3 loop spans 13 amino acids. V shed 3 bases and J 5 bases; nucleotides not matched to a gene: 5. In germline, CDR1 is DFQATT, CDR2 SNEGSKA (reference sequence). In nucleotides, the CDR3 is TGCAGTGCTAGGGCACAGGGGGCTGACGAGCAGTACTTC. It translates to CSARAQGADEQYF.

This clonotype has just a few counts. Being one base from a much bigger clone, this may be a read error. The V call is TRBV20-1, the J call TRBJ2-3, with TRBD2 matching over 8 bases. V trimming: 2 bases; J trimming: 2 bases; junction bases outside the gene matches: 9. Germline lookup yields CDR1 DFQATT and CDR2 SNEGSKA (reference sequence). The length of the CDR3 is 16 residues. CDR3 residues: CSARSVRGGVTDTQYF. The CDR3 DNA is TGCAGTGCTAGAAGTGTTCGGGGGGGGGTCACAGATACGCAGTATTTT.

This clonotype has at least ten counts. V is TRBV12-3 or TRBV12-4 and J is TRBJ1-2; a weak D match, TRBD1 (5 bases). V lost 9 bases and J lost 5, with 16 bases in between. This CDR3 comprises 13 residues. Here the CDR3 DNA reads TGTGCCAGTTTCGCGGGGGTCGGTTATGGCTACACCTTC. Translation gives CASFAGVGYGYTF.

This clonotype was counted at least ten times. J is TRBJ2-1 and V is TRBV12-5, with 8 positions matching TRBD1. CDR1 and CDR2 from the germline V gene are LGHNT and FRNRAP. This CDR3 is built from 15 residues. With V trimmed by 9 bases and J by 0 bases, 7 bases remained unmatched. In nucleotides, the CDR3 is TGTGCTAGCTCTGAAGGGACAGGCTCCTACAATGAGCAGTTCTTC. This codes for CASSEGTGSYNEQFF.

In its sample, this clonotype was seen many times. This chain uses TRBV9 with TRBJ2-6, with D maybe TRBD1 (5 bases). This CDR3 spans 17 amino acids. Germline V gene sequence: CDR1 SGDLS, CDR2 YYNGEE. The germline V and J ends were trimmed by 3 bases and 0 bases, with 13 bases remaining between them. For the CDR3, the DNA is TGTGCCAGCAGCGCCCGGACACCCCTCTCTGGGGCCAACGTCCTGACTTTC. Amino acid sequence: CASSARTPLSGANVLTF. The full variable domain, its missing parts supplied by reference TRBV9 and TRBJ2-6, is DSGVTQTPKHLITATGQRVTLRCSPRSGDLSVYWYQQSLDQGLQFLIQYYNGEERAKGNILERFSAQQFPDLHSELNLSSLELGDSALYFCASSARTPLSGANVLTFGAGSRLTVL.

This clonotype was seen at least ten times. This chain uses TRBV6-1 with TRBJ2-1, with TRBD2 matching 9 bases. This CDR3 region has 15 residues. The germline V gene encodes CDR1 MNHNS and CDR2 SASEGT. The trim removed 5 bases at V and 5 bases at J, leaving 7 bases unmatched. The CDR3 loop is CASSNSGSRNNEQFF. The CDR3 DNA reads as TGTGCCAGCAGTAATAGCGGGAGCCGGAACAATGAGCAGTTCTTC.

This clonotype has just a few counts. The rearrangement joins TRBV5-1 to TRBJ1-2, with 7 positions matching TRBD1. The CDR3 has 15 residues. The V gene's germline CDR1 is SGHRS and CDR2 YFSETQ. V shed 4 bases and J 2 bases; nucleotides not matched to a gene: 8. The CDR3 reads CASSPPGTENYGYTF. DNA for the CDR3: TGCGCCAGCAGCCCGCCCGGGACAGAGAACTATGGCTACACCTTC.

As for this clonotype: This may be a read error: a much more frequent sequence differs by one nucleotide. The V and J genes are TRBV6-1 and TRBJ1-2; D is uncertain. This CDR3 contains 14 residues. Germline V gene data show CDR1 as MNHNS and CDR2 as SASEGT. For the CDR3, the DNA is TGTGCCAGCGGTGAAACACCAGACTTCGGGGGCTACACCTTC. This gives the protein CASGETPDFGGYTF.

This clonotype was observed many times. CDR3 residues: CSAPRLAGSSYNEQFF. DNA for the CDR3: TGCAGTGCTCCACGTTTAGCGGGATCCTCCTACAATGAGCAGTTCTTC. The chain employs TRBV20-1 and TRBJ2-1; 8 bases are shared with TRBD2. The ends lost 5 bases at V and 0 bases at J; junction bases unmatched: 9. The CDR3 has 16 residues. In germline, CDR1 is DFQATT, CDR2 SNEGSKA (reference sequence).

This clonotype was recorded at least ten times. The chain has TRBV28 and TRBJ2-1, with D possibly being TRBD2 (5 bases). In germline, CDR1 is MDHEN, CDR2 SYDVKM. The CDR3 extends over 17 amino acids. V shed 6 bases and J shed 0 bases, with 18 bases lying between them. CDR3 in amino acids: CASRNSEGSSSYNEQFF. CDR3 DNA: TGTGCCAGCAGAAACTCTGAGGGATCCAGCTCCTACAATGAGCAGTTCTTC.

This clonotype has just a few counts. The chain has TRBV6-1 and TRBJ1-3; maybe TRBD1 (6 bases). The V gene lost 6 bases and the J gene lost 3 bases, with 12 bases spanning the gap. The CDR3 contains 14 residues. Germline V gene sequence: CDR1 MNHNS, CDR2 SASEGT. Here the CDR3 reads CASRATGSGNTIYF. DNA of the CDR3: TGTGCCAGCAGGGCCACAGGGAGTGGAAACACCATATATTTT.

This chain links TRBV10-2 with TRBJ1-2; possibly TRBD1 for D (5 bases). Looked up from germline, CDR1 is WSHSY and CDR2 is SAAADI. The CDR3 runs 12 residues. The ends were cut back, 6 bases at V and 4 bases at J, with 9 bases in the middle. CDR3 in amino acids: CASSGDGYGYTF. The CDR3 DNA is TGCGCCAGCAGCGGGGACGGCTATGGCTACACCTTC.

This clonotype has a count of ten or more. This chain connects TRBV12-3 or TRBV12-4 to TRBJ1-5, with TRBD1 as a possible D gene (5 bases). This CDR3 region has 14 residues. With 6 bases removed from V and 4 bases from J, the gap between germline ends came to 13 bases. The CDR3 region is CASRPQELNQPQHF. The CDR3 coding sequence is TGTGCCAGCAGGCCACAGGAGCTTAATCAGCCCCAGCATTTT.

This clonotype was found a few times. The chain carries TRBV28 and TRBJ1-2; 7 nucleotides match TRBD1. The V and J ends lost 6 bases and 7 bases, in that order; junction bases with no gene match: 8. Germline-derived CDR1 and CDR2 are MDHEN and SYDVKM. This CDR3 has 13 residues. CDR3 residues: CASREQGMGGYTF. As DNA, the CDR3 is TGTGCCAGCAGGGAACAGGGGATGGGTGGCTACACCTTC.

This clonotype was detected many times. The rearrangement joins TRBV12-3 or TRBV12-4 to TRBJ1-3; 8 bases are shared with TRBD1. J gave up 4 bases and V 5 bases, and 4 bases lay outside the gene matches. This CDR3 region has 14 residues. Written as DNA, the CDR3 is TGTGCCAGCAGTCTCGGACAGGGCGGAAACACCATATATTTT. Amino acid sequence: CASSLGQGGNTIYF.

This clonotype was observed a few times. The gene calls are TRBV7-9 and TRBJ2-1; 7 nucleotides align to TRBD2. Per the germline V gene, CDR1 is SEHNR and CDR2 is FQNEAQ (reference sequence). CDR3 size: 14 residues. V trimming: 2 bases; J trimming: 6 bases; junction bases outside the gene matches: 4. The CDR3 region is CASSLNPSGNEQFF. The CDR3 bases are TGTGCCAGCAGCTTAAACCCTAGCGGCAATGAGCAGTTCTTC.

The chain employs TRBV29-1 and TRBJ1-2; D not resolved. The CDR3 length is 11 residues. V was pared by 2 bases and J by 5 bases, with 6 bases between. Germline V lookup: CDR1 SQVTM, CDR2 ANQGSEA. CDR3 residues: CSVELPYGYTF. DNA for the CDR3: TGCAGCGTTGAACTGCCTTATGGCTACACCTTC.

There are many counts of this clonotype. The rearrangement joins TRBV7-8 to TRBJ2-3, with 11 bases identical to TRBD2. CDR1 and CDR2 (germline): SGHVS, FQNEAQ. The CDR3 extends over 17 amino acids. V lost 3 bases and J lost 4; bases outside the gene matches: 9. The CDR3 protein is CASSFVTSGSQPDTQYF. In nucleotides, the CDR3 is TGTGCCAGCAGCTTCGTAACTAGCGGGAGTCAGCCAGATACGCAGTATTTT.

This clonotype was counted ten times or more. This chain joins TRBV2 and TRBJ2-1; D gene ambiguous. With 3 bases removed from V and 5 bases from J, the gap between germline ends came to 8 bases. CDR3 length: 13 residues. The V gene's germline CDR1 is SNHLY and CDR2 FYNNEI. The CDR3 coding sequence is TGTGCCAGCAGTGACTACTTAAACAATGAGCAGTTCTTC. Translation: CASSDYLNNEQFF.

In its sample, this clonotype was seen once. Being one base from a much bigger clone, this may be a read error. The DNA of the CDR3 is TGTGCCAGCGGTTTGCAGGGTCCCATCTACGAGCAGTACTTC. Amino acid sequence: CASGLQGPIYEQYF. The J gene is TRBJ2-7, the V gene TRBV27, with D possibly matching TRBD1 (5 bases). This CDR3 contains 14 residues. Looked up from germline, CDR1 is MNHEY and CDR2 is SMNVEV (reference sequence).

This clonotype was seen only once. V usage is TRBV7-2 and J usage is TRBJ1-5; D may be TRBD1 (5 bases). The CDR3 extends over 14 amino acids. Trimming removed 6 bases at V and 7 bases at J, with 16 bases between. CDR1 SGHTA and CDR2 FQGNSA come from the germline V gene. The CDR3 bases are TGTGCCAGCAGTTTCGGGCAGGGCAGGCAGCCCCAGCATTTT. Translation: CASSFGQGRQPQHF.

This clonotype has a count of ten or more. The CDR3 DNA is TGTGCCAGCAGCTCCTGGGGGGGGCTAGGGACTAGCGGGAGGACAGATACGCAGTATTTT. Translating gives CASSSWGGLGTSGRTDTQYF. The chain has TRBV7-3 and TRBJ2-3, with TRBD2 matching over 15 bases. Germline lookup yields CDR1 SGHTA and CDR2 FQGTGA. The CDR3 has 20 residues. The ends lost 4 bases at V and 3 bases at J; junction bases unmatched: 14.

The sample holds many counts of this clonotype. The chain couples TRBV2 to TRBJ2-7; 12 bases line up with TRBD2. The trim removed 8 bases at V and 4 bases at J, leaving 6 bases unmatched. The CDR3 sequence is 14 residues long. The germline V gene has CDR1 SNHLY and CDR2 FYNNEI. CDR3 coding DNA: TGTGCCAGCCACGGTGGGACTAGCGGGTACGAGCAGTACTTC. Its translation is CASHGGTSGYEQYF.

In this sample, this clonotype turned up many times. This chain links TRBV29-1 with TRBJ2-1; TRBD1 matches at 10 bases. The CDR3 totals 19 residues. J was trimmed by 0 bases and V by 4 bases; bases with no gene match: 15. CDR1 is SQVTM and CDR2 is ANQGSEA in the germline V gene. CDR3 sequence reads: CSVGMATGGFTYSYNEQFF. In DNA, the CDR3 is TGCAGCGTTGGAATGGCGACAGGGGGCTTCACTTACTCCTACAATGAGCAGTTCTTC.

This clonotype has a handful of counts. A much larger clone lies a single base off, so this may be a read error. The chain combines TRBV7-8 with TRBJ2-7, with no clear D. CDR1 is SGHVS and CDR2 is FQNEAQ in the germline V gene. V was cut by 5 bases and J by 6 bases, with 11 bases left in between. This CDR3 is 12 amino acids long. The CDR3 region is CASSQKWGEQYF. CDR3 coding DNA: TGTGCCAGCAGCCAAAAATGGGGCGAGCAGTACTTC. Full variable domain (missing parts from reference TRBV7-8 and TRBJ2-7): GAGVSQSPRYKVAKRGQDVALRCDPISGHVSLFWYQQALGQGPEFLTYFQNEAQLDKSGLPSDRFFAERPEGSVSTLKIQRTQQEDSAVYLCASSQKWGEQYFGPGTRLTVT.

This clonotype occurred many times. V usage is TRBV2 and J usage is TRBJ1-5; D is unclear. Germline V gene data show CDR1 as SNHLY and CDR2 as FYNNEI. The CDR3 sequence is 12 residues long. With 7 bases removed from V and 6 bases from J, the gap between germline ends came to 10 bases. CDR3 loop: CASKRDAQPQHF. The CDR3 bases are TGTGCCAGCAAAAGGGATGCTCAGCCCCAGCATTTT.

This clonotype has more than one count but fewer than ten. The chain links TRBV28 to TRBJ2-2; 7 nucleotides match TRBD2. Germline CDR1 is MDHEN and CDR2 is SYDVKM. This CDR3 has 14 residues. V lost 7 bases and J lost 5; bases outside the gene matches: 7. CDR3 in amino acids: CASKAGVRTGELFF. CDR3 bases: TGTGCCAGCAAGGCGGGAGTAAGAACCGGGGAGCTGTTTTTT. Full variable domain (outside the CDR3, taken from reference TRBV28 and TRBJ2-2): DVKVTQSSRYLVKRTGEKVFLECVQDMDHENMFWYRQDPGLGLRLIYFSYDVKMKEKGDIPEGYSVSREKKERFSLILESASTNQTSMYLCASKAGVRTGELFFGEGSRLTVL.

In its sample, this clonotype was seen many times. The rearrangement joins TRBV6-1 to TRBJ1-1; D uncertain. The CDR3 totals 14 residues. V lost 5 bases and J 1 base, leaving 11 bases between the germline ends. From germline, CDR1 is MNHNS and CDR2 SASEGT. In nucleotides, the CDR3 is TGTGCCAGCAGTCCTCTTGACAAGAACACTGAAGCTTTCTTT. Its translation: CASSPLDKNTEAFF.

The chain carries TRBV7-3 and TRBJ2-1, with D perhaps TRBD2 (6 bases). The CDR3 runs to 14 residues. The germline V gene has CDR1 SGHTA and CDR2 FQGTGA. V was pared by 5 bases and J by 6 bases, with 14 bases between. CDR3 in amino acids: CASSLPGLSNEQFF. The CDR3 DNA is TGTGCCAGCAGCCTACCGGGACTTAGCAATGAGCAGTTCTTC.